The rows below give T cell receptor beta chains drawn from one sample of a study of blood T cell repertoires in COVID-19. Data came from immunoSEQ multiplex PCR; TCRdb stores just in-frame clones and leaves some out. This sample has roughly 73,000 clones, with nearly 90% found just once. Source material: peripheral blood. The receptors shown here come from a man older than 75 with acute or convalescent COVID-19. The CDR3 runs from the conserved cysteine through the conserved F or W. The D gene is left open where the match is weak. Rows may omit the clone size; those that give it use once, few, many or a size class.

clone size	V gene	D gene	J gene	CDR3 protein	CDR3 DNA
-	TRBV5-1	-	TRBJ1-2	CASSLEGLGNYGYTF	TGCGCCAGCAGCTTGGAAGGACTGGGGAACTATGGCTACACCTTC
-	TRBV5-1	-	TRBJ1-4	CASSLGRAGKGEKLFF	TGCGCCAGCAGCTTGGGACGAGCCGGGAAGGGTGAAAAACTGTTTTTT
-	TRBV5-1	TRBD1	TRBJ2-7	CASSIPTGSSYEQYF	TGCGCCAGCAGCATACCGACAGGGTCATCCTACGAGCAGTACTTC
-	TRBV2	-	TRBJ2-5	CASSELRGETQYF	TGTGCCAGCAGTGAACTCAGGGGAGAGACCCAGTACTTC
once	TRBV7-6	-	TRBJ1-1	CASSLPNLQSTEAFF	TGTGCCAGCAGCTTACCAAACTTACAGAGCACTGAAGCTTTCTTT
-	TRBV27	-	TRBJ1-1	CASSFGTEGNTEAFF	TGTGCCAGCAGTTTCGGCACGGAGGGGAACACTGAAGCTTTCTTT
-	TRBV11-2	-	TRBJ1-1	CASSLGDGRRFTEAFF	TGTGCCAGCAGCTTAGGAGACGGGAGAAGGTTCACTGAAGCTTTCTTT
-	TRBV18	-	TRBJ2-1	CASSPPRQSNEQFF	TGTGCCAGCTCCCCTCCCAGACAGTCCAATGAGCAGTTCTTC
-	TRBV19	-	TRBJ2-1	CASSTYRQARLLNEQFF	TGTGCCAGTAGTACTTATAGACAGGCGCGACTCCTCAATGAGCAGTTCTTC
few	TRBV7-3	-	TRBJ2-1	CASSLEKWVQAPHEQFF	TGTGCCAGCAGCTTAGAAAAATGGGTACAGGCACCCCATGAGCAGTTCTTC
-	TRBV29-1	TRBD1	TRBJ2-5	CSVVSGGETQYF	TGCAGCGTTGTATCAGGGGGCGAGACCCAGTACTTC